This T cell receptor (beta chain) was captured by sequencing in a study of naive and memory T cell subsets. Treatment of the sample: skin biopsy from PPD injection site in Mantoux-positive individual. A UMI-containing oligonucleotide was joined by 3' ligation to the TCR cDNA template. Cells were not sorted; total RNA input targeted roughly 1 to 1,100 ng. Germline loops: CDR1 KGHDR, CDR2 SFDVKD. V lost 4 bases and J 6 bases, leaving 5 bases between the germline ends. The CDR3 consists of 12 residues. Findings and caveats of the study: Reportedly, tuberculin skin test sites gave far more TCRs than other biopsies. Tuberculin site TCR excess was interpreted as type IV hypersensitivity infiltration.

Amplification of ligated cDNA took four PCR rounds with SP2 and nested alpha and beta constant primers. TCRdb re-derived calls from the UMI-ligation and nested PCR reads in MiXCR, one entry per CDR3 protein. This table has more than 20,000 distinct CDR3 sequences, approximately 6.5% appearing once. This clonotype was counted many times. Its target is not known. This receptor was identified in an adult in good health. The specimen was skin, collected from a tuberculin skin test site. The V gene is TRBV24-1, the J gene TRBJ2-2; no clear D gene. The CDR3 DNA is TGTGCCACCAGTGACAGCTCCGGGGAGCTGTTTTTT. Translating it yields CATSDSSGELFF.